Only one count was recorded for the clone carrying this T cell receptor beta chain. The sample is drawn from a study of blood T cells in healthy people across ages. The authors ran a second PCR of about 6 to 11 cycles using a sample-barcoded 5' primer and a J-beta primer mix. Every sample returned 2.5 million or more CDR3-containing paired-end reads. TCRdb passed the 5' RACE reads through MiXCR, listing each CDR3 protein once. This sample yields some 550,000 distinct CDR3 sequences, of which less than 60% are seen a single time; roughly 25% belongs to the top ten. Extracted total RNA amounted to at least 5.5 micrograms for each sample. The clonotype originates from a man older than 75 in good health. The sequenced sample was blood.

The CDR3 spells CASSRRGLTDTQYF. The CDR3 bases are TGTGCCAGCAGCCGCCGGGGACTTACGGATACGCAGTATTTT. The chain couples TRBV6-7 to TRBJ2-3; D might be TRBD2 (6 bases). TRBV6-7 falls under the ORF class, with uncertain function. Trimming left V 6 bases short and J 6 bases short, with 16 bases between. The CDR3 runs 14 residues.